The 10 T cell receptor beta chains below all came from one sample that was sequenced in a study of CD8 T cells in seronegative destructive rheumatoid arthritis (TCRdb year 2020). Library preparation used the immunoSEQ multiplex PCR assay. This immuneACCESS table, as held by TCRdb, lists in-frame sequences with V and J called but not all clones. Of the missing ones, under half trace to an unresolved V gene in checked studies; the others have no known cause. In this sample the table shows roughly 13,000 clones, over 80% of which occur a single time. The top ten clones comprise 27% of the sample. Input material: CD8+ T cells from blood. The receptor source for this set is a woman aged 30-55 years with seronegative destructive rheumatoid arthritis.

The chain employs TRBV7-6 and TRBJ1-4, with TRBD1 identical over 10 bases. The V segment lost 2 bases and the J segment 5 bases; nucleotides outside the gene matches: 2. This CDR3 spans 15 amino acids. Germline V gene lookup returns CDR1 SGHVS and CDR2 FNYEAQ. The CDR3 sequence is CASSLRDRGNEKLFF. DNA of the CDR3: TGTGCCAGCAGCTTAAGGGACAGGGGCAATGAAAAACTGTTTTTT.

The rearrangement uses TRBV27 and TRBJ1-1, with 7 nucleotides matching TRBD1. Trimming cost V 6 bases and J 4 bases; bases outside gene matches: 5. CDR1 and CDR2 (germline): MNHEY, SMNVEV (reference sequence). The CDR3 consists of 13 residues. The CDR3 DNA is TGTGCCAGCAGAGAGACAGGGAGCACTGAAGCTTTCTTT. This sequence encodes CASRETGSTEAFF.

This clone has only a few counts. This specimen includes other DNA sequences encoding the same CDR3. This chain joins TRBV19 and TRBJ1-5; no firm D call. The germline gives CDR1 LNHDA, CDR2 SQIVND (reference sequence). This CDR3 comprises 15 residues. Trimming pared 6 bases from V and 2 bases from J, leaving 14 bases between. Here the CDR3 reads CASSLGRYGNQPQHF. CDR3 sequence (DNA): TGTGCCAGTAGCCTGGGCAGGTATGGCAATCAGCCCCAGCATTTT.

The chain couples TRBV6-6 to TRBJ2-1; maybe TRBD1 (6 bases). Germline V gives CDR1 MNHNY, CDR2 SVGAGI (reference sequence). CDR3 length: 15 amino acids. Trimming removed 7 bases at V and 2 bases at J, with 15 bases between. The CDR3 spells CASIKTGKPYNEQFF. CDR3 DNA sequence: TGTGCCAGCATAAAAACAGGGAAGCCCTACAATGAGCAGTTCTTC.

This chain connects TRBV6-1 to TRBJ2-2; possibly TRBD2 for D (6 bases). V dropped 10 bases and J dropped 0 bases, with 9 bases sitting between them. Germline CDR1 reads MNHNS; CDR2 reads SASEGT. CDR3 length equals 13 residues. CDR3 DNA: TGTGCCACCAGCGGGTCGAACACCGGGGAGCTGTTTTTT. Translation: CATSGSNTGELFF.

This chain uses TRBV28 with TRBJ1-1; no definite D call. The CDR3 consists of 16 residues. Deletions cut 2 bases from V and 0 bases from J, with 13 bases between. Germline V gives CDR1 MDHEN, CDR2 SYDVKM. The CDR3 loop reads CASSLMGEGMNTEAFF. In DNA, the CDR3 is TGTGCCAGCAGTTTAATGGGAGAGGGAATGAACACTGAAGCTTTCTTT. Together with reference TRBV28 and TRBJ1-1, the CDR3 gives the full variable domain: DVKVTQSSRYLVKRTGEKVFLECVQDMDHENMFWYRQDPGLGLRLIYFSYDVKMKEKGDIPEGYSVSREKKERFSLILESASTNQTSMYLCASSLMGEGMNTEAFFGQGTRLTVV.

The chain combines TRBV7-8 with TRBJ2-2; D is perhaps TRBD1 (6 bases). The V and J ends lost 5 bases and 1 base respectively, with 8 bases between them. Germline V CDR1 and CDR2: SGHVS, FQNEAQ. CDR3 length: 14 residues. The CDR3 region has the DNA TGTGCCAGCAGCACACAGGGGAACACCGGGGAGCTGTTTTTT. It specifies CASSTQGNTGELFF.

The chain couples TRBV5-1 to TRBJ2-7; 9 bases align to TRBD1. Germline V gene sequence: CDR1 SGHRS, CDR2 YFSETQ. The CDR3 covers 14 residues. Trimming cost V 4 bases and J 4 bases; bases outside gene matches: 6. CDR3 in DNA: TGCGCCAGCAGCCCCGGGACAGGGTCGTACGAGCAGTACTTC. Translating gives CASSPGTGSYEQYF. Supplemented by reference TRBV5-1 and TRBJ2-7, the full variable domain reads KAGVTQTPRYLIKTRGQQVTLSCSPISGHRSVSWYQQTPGQGLQFLFEYFSETQRNKGNFPGRFSGRQFSNSRSEMNVSTLELGDSALYLCASSPGTGSYEQYFGPGTRLTVT.

This clone was seen a single time. The chain recombines TRBV2 with TRBJ1-1; 8 bases agree with TRBD1. The V gene's germline CDR1 is SNHLY and CDR2 FYNNEI. The CDR3 is 15 amino acids. V was clipped by 5 bases and J by 1 base; unmatched bases: 6. CDR3 bases: TGTGCCAGCAGTTTGACAGGGGTGGCGAACACTGAAGCTTTCTTT. Its translation is CASSLTGVANTEAFF.

The CDR3 region is CATYSYGYTF. Written as DNA, the CDR3 is TGTGCCACCTATAGCTATGGCTACACCTTC. V is TRBV2 and J is TRBJ1-2; no firm D call. The CDR3 sequence is 10 residues long. Germline lookup yields CDR1 SNHLY and CDR2 FYNNEI. The ends were cut back, 10 bases at V and 4 bases at J, with 7 bases in the middle.